This T cell receptor (beta chain) stems from a study of post-analysis software for immune sequencing data. Findings of the study overall: Five TRBV segments occurring more often in patients than controls included TRBV5-6, TRBV5-1 and TRBV20-1. Batch-mates among the samples co-clustered strongly by F measure.

For this clonotype: The antigen is not known. At one boundary the junction diverges from the germline segment, which might be a read error.

Germline CDR1 reads LNHNV; CDR2 reads YYDKDF (reference sequence). The CDR3 runs to 15 residues. TCR beta cDNA libraries included unique molecular identifiers. It was from roughly 0.93 to 9.6 million T cells that about half a million cDNA molecules came. MiXCR was run by TCRdb on the PCR reads, yielding one entry per CDR3 protein. The sample includes 150,000 to 200,000 distinct CDR3 sequences, roughly 31% of them seen just once. This receptor was obtained from a girl aged 10-17 years with multiple sclerosis. The V gene is TRBV15, the J gene TRBJ1-5, with D unresolved. Sequencing was done on a sample of blood. CDR3 sequence (DNA): TGTGCCTCCAGCAGGTCGCAGGCGATCAATCAGCCCCAGCATTTT. Residues: CASSRSQAINQPQHF.